What follows are 3 T cell receptor beta chains derived from one specimen sequenced in a study of cytomegalovirus exposure and HLA in healthy donors. The PCR employed 60 Vbeta primers together with 13 Jbeta primers. Assay: immunoSEQ multiplex PCR; the TCRdb copy retains only in-frame clones and omits some. The repertoire holds around 88,000 clones, with just under 80% as singletons. The material sequenced was PBMCs. These receptors all come from a woman between 40 and 50 years old in good health and CMV-seropositive.

This clone occurred a few times. The chain has TRBV5-1 and TRBJ2-5; D not certain. CDR1 and CDR2 from the germline V gene are SGHRS and YFSETQ. V lost 1 base, J lost 2 bases, and 15 bases lay in between. There are 16 residues in the CDR3. The CDR3 bases are TGCGCCAGCAGCTTGTTTCAGGCCCCGAAACAAGAGACCCAGTACTTC. Protein product: CASSLFQAPKQETQYF. Based on the CDR3 plus reference TRBV5-1 and TRBJ2-5, the full variable domain is KAGVTQTPRYLIKTRGQQVTLSCSPISGHRSVSWYQQTPGQGLQFLFEYFSETQRNKGNFPGRFSGRQFSNSRSEMNVSTLELGDSALYLCASSLFQAPKQETQYFGPGTRLLVL.

This clone was seen just once. The chain couples TRBV6-5 to TRBJ2-1; D unresolved. The germline CDR1 and CDR2 sequences are MNHEY and SVGAGI. CDR3 size: 13 residues. V was trimmed by 6 bases and J by 6 bases, leaving 12 bases between them. The CDR3 DNA follows: TGTGCCAGCAGCCCAGCGTCGAGCAATGAGCAGTTCTTC. It codes for CASSPASSNEQFF.

This clone has a handful of counts. The chain links TRBV5-1 to TRBJ2-1; tentative D call: TRBD1 (8 bases). This CDR3 contains 14 residues. Per germline, CDR1 SGHRS and CDR2 YFSETQ. The V end lost 2 bases, the J end lost 5 bases, and 11 bases lay between the germline ends. The CDR3 reads CASSFTGGDNEQFF. The CDR3 region has the DNA TGCGCCAGCAGCTTCACAGGGGGGGACAATGAGCAGTTCTTC.